This paragraph reports one TCR beta chain. These data are taken from a study of blood T cell repertoires in COVID-19. Study in general: The United States, Italy and Spain provided the acute and convalescent COVID-19 samples. From T cells, B-cell-depleted T cells, or PBMCs came the material, which was cDNA or gDNA.

Germline loops: CDR1 MDHEN, CDR2 SYDVKM. The germline V and J ends were trimmed by 5 bases and 2 bases, with 16 bases remaining between them. The CDR3 consists of 16 residues. Authors' analysis steps: Estimation of nucleated cell counts was performed using reference gene primer amplification. The table came from immunoSEQ multiplex PCR; TCRdb's copy has only in-frame clones and leaves some out. Clone size and the V and J calls come from that table; the DNA yielded D and trimming. Among about 68,000 clones listed, around 86% were seen once. The V gene is TRBV28, the J gene TRBJ1-5; TRBD1 might be the D (5 bases). The sequenced material came from peripheral blood. The sequence derives from a man aged 25-45 years with acute or convalescent COVID-19. This chain's CDR3 is CASSPQVGGGNQPQHF. The CDR3 DNA is TGTGCCAGCAGTCCTCAAGTGGGGGGAGGCAATCAGCCCCAGCATTTT.